The next 8 T cell receptor beta chains were all read from a single sample in a study of preoperative IRX-2 immunotherapy in early breast cancer. Stated treatment: preoperative locoregional IRX-2 cytokine immunotherapy. Profiled with immunoSEQ multiplex PCR; TCRdb holds only in-frame clones, not every one. The repertoire includes some 19,000 clones, about 82% of them detected once, and 1.2% sits in the top ten. Sequencing used lymph node tissue, obtained after IRX-2 immunotherapy. These receptors were collected from a human donor with breast cancer.

CDR3 sequence (DNA): TGTGCCAGTAGTATTCGTTTCCAGGAGACCCAGTACTTC. It encodes CASSIRFQETQYF. The V and J genes are TRBV19 and TRBJ2-5; D remains ambiguous. V lost 3 bases, J lost 5 bases, and 10 bases lay in between. The CDR3 is 13 amino acids. Germline CDR1 and CDR2: LNHDA and SQIVND (reference sequence).

The chain uses TRBV11-3 and TRBJ2-3; TRBD2 matches 8 bases. Trimming removed 5 bases from V and 1 base from J; junction bases left unmatched: 8. The germline CDR1 and CDR2 sequences are SGHNT and YENEEA. CDR3 length: 16 residues. The CDR3 DNA sequence: TGTGCCAGCAGCCAAACCGGGGGGGCCGGCACAGATACGCAGTATTTT. This gives the protein CASSQTGGAGTDTQYF.

The chain is built from TRBV18 and TRBJ2-7, with D perhaps matching TRBD1 (5 bases). Trimming took 4 bases from V and 3 from J, leaving 16 bases between them. The CDR3 covers 15 residues. The V gene's germline CDR1 is KGHSH and CDR2 LQKENI. DNA for the CDR3: TGTGCCAGCTCACATGGGAACGTAGGACACTACGAGCAGTACTTC. It yields the protein CASSHGNVGHYEQYF.

The chain links TRBV6-8 to TRBJ2-1, with 10 nucleotides matching TRBD1. Looked up from germline, CDR1 is MNHGY and CDR2 is SAAAGT. After removal of 8 bases from V and 6 bases from J, the junction contained 7 bases not matched to a gene. This CDR3 region has 14 residues. The CDR3, as DNA: TGTGCCAGCTGGAGACAGGGGGCATCCAATGAGCAGTTCTTC. As protein: CASWRQGASNEQFF.

The V call is TRBV6-8, the J call TRBJ1-2, with TRBD1 as a possible D gene (6 bases). The CDR3 extends over 12 amino acids. Germline V gene data show CDR1 as MNHGY and CDR2 as SAAAGT. Deletions cut 11 bases from V and 4 bases from J, with 14 bases between. This chain's CDR3 is CACRGGGYGYTF. Here the CDR3 DNA reads TGTGCCTGCCGAGGAGGGGGCTATGGCTACACCTTC.

The chain combines TRBV19 with TRBJ2-6; D is undetermined. The CDR3 is 15 residues long. Germline CDR1 reads LNHDA; CDR2 reads SQIVND (reference sequence). V lost 0 bases to trimming and J lost 0 bases, with 3 bases between them. For the CDR3, the DNA is TGTGCCAGTAGTATAGAAAGCTCTGGGGCCAACGTCCTGACTTTC. Translated, it gives CASSIESSGANVLTF.

The chain joins TRBV23-1 to TRBJ2-5; maybe TRBD2 (6 bases). TRBV23-1 has ORF status, its function being uncertain. The V end lost 6 bases, the J end lost 5 bases, and 22 bases lay between the germline ends. This CDR3 comprises 16 residues. Written as DNA, the CDR3 is TGCGCCAGCAGCCAAGATGTTTTCGGGGGTTTGGAGACCCAGTACTTC. Protein sequence: CASSQDVFGGLETQYF.

J is TRBJ2-3 and V is TRBV6-8; D unresolved. The CDR3 is 15 amino acids. Per the germline V gene, CDR1 is MNHGY and CDR2 is SAAAGT. Trimming took 2 bases from V and 3 from J, leaving 12 bases between them. CDR3 nucleotide sequence: TGTGCCAGCAGTTACGCCGGAATGAGGACAGATACGCAGTATTTT. It translates to CASSYAGMRTDTQYF.